The 8 T cell receptor beta chains below all came from one sample that was sequenced in a study of tumor and adjacent non-tumor tissue in lung cancer. Three rounds of nested PCR, following a modified ARM-PCR protocol, produced the TCRbeta library. One entry per CDR3 protein results from TCRdb running MiXCR on the multiplex PCR reads. The repertoire holds tens of thousands of distinct CDR3 sequences, with under 75% as singletons. This sample's RNA came from whole unsorted tissue. More than 3 cm separated this lung sample from the edge of the tumor. Sequenced sample: distant non-tumor lung tissue. These receptors were collected from a woman in her sixties or seventies with non-small cell lung cancer.

Turning to this clonotype: A junction end diverges from the germline sequence, so it may reflect a read error. J is TRBJ2-7 and V is TRBV7-8; 10 nucleotides match TRBD2. CDR3 length: 16 residues. Germline V CDR1 and CDR2: SGHVS, FQNEAQ. CDR3 in amino acids: CVSSSLEREGQREQYF. CDR3 sequence (DNA): TGTGTCAGCAGTTCTCTTGAGCGGGAGGGCCAACGGGAGCAGTACTTC.

Remarks on this clonotype: One junction end disagrees with the germline gene, perhaps due to a read error. The V gene is TRBV6-5, the J gene TRBJ2-1; either TRBD1 or TRBD2 may supply D (5 bases each). CDR1 and CDR2 (germline): MNHEY, SVGAGI. This CDR3 has 15 residues. CDR3 nucleotide sequence: TGTACCAGTAGTTACGGGGCCGGCTTCTTCGGTGAGCAGTTCTTC. This translates into CTSSYGAGFFGEQFF.

Ten or more counts support this clonotype. This chain joins TRBV5-5 and TRBJ2-6, with 7 bases lining up with TRBD1. CDR1 SGHKS and CDR2 YYEKEE come from the germline V gene (reference sequence). J was trimmed by 0 bases and V by 2 bases; bases with no gene match: 5. This CDR3 contains 17 residues. CDR3 protein: CASSFSGQLSGANVLTF. The CDR3 nucleotides are TGTGCCAGCAGCTTCTCGGGACAGCTCTCTGGGGCCAACGTCCTGACTTTC.

This clonotype was counted at least ten times. The J gene is TRBJ2-2, the V gene TRBV29-1, with 9 bases matching TRBD1. Per germline, CDR1 SQVTM and CDR2 ANQGSEA. The CDR3 has 15 amino acids. Germline trimming cut 7 bases from V and 5 bases from J; bases unmatched to any gene: 11. The CDR3 protein is CSGRPGQGLTGELFF. CDR3 sequence (DNA): TGCAGCGGACGACCGGGACAGGGTTTAACCGGGGAGCTGTTTTTT.

This rearrangement joins TRBV11-1 to TRBJ1-1; D not resolved. Trimming removed 4 bases from V and 14 bases from J, with 23 bases in between. Germline lookup yields CDR1 SGHAT and CDR2 FQDESV (reference sequence). The CDR3 is 14 residues long. CDR3 residues: CASSSSRMKTEAFF. Here the CDR3 DNA reads TGTGCCAGCAGCTCATCCCGTATGAAGACTGAGGCCTTCTTT.

This clonotype was counted a few times. With a much larger clone just one base away, this may be a read error. V usage is TRBV12-3 or TRBV12-4 and J usage is TRBJ2-1; D tentatively fits TRBD1 or TRBD2 (5 bases each). The CDR3 sequence is 15 residues long. The CDR3 is CAGSFAGASSNEQFF. Here the CDR3 DNA reads TGTGCCGGCAGTTTCGCCGGGGCTAGCTCCAATGAGCAGTTCTTC.

The chain has TRBV6-5 and TRBJ2-1, with 9 bases lining up with TRBD2. The germline V gene has CDR1 MNHEY and CDR2 SVGAGI. The CDR3 has 17 residues. The CDR3 spells CTSSQGRRLAEYNEQFF. Written as DNA, the CDR3 is TGTACTAGCAGCCAAGGGAGGAGACTAGCGGAATACAATGAGCAGTTCTTC.

With regard to this clonotype: One end of the junction varies from germline; a read error may be responsible. This chain joins TRBV6-5 and TRBJ2-7; D ambiguous. Germline V gene lookup returns CDR1 MNHEY and CDR2 SVGAGI. CDR3 length equals 14 residues. The CDR3 DNA is TGTGTCAGCAGTTACCTCGGCATGAACTGCGAGCAGTACTTC. It yields the protein CVSSYLGMNCEQYF.